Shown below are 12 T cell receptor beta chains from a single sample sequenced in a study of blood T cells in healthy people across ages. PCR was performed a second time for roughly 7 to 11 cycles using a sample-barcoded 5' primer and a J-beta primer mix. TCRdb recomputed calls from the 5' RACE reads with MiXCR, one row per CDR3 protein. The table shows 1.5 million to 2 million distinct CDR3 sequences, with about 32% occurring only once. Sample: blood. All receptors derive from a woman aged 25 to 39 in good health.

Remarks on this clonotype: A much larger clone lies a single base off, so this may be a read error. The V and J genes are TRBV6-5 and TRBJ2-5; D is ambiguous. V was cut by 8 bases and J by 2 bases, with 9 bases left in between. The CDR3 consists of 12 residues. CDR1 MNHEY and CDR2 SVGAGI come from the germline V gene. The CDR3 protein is CASGHLQETQYF. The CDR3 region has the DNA TGTGCCAGCGGCCACCTACAAGAGACCCAGTACTTC.

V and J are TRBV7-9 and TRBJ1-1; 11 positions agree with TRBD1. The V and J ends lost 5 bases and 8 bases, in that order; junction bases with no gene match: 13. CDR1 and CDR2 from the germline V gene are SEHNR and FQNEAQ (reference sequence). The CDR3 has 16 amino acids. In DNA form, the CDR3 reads TGTGCCAGCAGCCTCAGGACAGGGGGCGGGGGGACCGAAGCTTTCTTT. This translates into CASSLRTGGGGTEAFF.

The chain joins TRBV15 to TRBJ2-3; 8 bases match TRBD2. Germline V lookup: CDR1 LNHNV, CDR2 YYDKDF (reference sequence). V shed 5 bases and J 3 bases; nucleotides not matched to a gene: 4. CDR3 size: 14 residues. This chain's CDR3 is CATSGSGGTDTQYF. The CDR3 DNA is TGTGCCACCAGCGGAAGCGGGGGAACAGATACGCAGTATTTT.

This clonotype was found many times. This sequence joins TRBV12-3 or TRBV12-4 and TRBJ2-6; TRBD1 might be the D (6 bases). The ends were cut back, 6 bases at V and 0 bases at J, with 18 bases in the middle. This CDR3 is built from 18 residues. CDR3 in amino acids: CASSYRVLRISGANVLTF. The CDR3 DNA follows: TGTGCCAGCAGCTACAGGGTGCTTCGGATCTCTGGGGCCAACGTCCTGACTTTC.

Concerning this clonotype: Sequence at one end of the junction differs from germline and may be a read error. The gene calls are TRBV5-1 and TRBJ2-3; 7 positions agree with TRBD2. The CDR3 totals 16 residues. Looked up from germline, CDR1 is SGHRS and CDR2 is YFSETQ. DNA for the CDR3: TGCGCCGGCAGCCCCCTTGGGCGGGGGACCACAGATACGCAGTATTTT. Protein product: CAGSPLGRGTTDTQYF. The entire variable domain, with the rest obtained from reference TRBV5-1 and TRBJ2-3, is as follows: KAGVTQTPRYLIKTRGQQVTLSCSPISGHRSVSWYQQTPGQGLQFLFEYFSETQRNKGNFPGRFSGRQFSNSRSEMNVSTLELGDSALYLCAGSPLGRGTTDTQYFGPGTRLTVL.

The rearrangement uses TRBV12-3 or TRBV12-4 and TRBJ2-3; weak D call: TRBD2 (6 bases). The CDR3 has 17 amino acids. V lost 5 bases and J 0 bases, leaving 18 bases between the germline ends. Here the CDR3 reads CASSARLVNPSTDTQYF. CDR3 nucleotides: TGTGCCAGCAGTGCCCGACTAGTAAATCCTAGCACAGATACGCAGTATTTT.

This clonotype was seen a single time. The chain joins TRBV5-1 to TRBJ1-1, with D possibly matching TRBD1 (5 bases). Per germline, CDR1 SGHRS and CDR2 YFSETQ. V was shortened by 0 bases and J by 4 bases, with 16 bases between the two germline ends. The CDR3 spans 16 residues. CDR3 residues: CASSLDRGTKTTEAFF. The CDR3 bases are TGCGCCAGCAGCTTGGACCGGGGCACGAAGACCACTGAAGCTTTCTTT.

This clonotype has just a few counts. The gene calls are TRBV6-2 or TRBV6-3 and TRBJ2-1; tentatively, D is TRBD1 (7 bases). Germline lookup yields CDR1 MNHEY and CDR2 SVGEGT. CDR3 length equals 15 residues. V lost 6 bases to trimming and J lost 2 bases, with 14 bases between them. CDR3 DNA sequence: TGTGCCAGCAGACATTCAGGGGGGACCTACAATGAGCAGTTCTTC. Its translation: CASRHSGGTYNEQFF.

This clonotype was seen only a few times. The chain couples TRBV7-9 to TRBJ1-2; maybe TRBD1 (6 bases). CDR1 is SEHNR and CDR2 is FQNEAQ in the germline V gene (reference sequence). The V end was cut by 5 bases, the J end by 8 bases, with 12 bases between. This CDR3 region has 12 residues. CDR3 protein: CASSRPGTGYTF. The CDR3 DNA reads TGTGCCAGCAGCAGACCCGGGACAGGCTACACCTTC.

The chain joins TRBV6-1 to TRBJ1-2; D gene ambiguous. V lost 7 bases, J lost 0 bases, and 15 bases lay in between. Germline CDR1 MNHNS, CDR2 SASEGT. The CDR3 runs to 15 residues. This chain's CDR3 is CASKGQGRANYGYTF. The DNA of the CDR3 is TGTGCCAGCAAGGGCCAAGGAAGGGCTAACTATGGCTACACCTTC.

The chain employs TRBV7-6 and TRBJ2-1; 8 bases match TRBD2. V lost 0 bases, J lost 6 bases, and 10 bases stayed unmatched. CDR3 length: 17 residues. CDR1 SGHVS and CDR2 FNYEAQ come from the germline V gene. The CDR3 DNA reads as TGTGCCAGCAGCTTAGCGGAACTAGCGGAGGGAACCAATGAGCAGTTCTTC. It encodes CASSLAELAEGTNEQFF.

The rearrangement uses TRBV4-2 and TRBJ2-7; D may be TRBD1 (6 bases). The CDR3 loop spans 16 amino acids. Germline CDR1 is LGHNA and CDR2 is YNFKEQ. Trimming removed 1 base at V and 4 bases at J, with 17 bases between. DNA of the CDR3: TGTGCCAGCAGCCAAGGACGGGCAGGGGACGTGTACGAGCAGTACTTC. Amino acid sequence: CASSQGRAGDVYEQYF.